The TCR beta chain described here comes from a study of Ad26.COV2.S vaccination and SARS-CoV-2 variants. Across the whole study: Doses of Ad26.COV2.S were injected into muscle once or twice, 56 days apart.

Treatment defined: over 15 received Ad26.COV2.S at low or high dose, single or two shots; 5 received placebo; per-sample allocation not given. Sampling took place 63 days after the first vaccine or placebo injection. This clone appeared a single time. Germline-derived CDR1 and CDR2 are SGHAT and FQNNGV. The CDR3 consists of 16 residues. V was shortened by 7 bases and J by 3 bases, with 19 bases between the two germline ends. Repertoires were generated with immunoSEQ multiplex PCR, while TCRdb's copy carries only in-frame clones and drops some. This sample has hundreds of thousands of clones, with less than 90% found just once.

The receptor's source is a person aged 18 to 65 who received the Ad26.COV2.S COVID-19 vaccine or a placebo. The J gene is TRBJ2-1, the V gene TRBV11-2; D not resolved. The source material was peripheral blood, sampled in a trial of Ad26.COV2.S vaccine versus placebo. The CDR3 loop is CASISVADPYYNEQFF. The CDR3 DNA reads as TGTGCCAGCATATCAGTGGCAGATCCTTACTACAATGAGCAGTTCTTC.